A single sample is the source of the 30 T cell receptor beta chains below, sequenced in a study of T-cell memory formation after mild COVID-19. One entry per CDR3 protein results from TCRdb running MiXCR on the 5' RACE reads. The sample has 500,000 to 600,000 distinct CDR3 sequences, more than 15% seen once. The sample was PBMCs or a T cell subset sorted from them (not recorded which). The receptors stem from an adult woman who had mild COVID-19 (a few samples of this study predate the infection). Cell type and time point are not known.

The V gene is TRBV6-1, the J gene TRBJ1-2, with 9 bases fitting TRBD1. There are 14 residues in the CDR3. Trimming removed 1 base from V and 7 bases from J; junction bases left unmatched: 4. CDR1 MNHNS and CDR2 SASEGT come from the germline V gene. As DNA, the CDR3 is TGTGCCAGCAGTGAAGTTGGGACAGGGTTTGGCTACACCTTC. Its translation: CASSEVGTGFGYTF.

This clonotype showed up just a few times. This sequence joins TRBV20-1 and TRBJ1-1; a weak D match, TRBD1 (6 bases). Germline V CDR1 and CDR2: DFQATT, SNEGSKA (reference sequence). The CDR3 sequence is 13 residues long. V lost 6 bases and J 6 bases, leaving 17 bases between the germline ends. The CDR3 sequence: CSAGQSISPEAFF. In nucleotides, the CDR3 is TGCAGTGCCGGACAGAGCATTTCCCCTGAAGCTTTCTTT.

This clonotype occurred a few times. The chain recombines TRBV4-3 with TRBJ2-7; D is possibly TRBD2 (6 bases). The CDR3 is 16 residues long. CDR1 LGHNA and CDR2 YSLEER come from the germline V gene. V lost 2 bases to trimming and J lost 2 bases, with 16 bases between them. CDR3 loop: CASSQNPVGRTYEQYF. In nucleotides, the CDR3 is TGCGCCAGCAGCCAAAACCCGGTCGGGAGAACCTACGAGCAGTACTTC.

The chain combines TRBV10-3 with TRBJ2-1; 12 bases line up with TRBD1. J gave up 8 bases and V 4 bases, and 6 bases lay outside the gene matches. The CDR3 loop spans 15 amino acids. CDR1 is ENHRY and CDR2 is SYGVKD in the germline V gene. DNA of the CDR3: TGTGCCATCAGTGCGGGACAGGGGGCAAGGTATGAGCAGTTCTTC. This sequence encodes CAISAGQGARYEQFF.

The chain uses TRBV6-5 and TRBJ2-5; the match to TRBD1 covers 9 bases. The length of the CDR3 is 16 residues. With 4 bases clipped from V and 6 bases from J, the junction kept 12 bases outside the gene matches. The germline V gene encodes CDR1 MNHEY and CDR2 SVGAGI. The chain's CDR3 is CASSFRQGGSLKTQYF. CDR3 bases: TGTGCCAGCAGTTTCCGACAGGGGGGGTCGTTGAAGACCCAGTACTTC.

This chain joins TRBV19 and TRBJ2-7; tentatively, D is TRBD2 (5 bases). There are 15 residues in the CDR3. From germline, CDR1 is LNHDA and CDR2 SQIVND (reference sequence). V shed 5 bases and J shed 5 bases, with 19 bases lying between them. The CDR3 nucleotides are TGTGCCAGTAGTGCAAAAAGGACTGGGCGCAACGAGCAGTACTTC. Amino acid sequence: CASSAKRTGRNEQYF.

The CDR3 loop is CASSLSRWGQDRYPDTQYF. CDR3 nucleotide sequence: TGTGCCAGCAGCTTAAGTCGCTGGGGACAGGACCGGTACCCAGATACGCAGTATTTT. The chain has TRBV7-3 and TRBJ2-3; 8 bases are shared with TRBD1. Losses at the gene ends were 1 base for V and 4 bases for J; bases not matched to a gene: 16. This CDR3 comprises 19 residues. Germline V gives CDR1 SGHTA, CDR2 FQGTGA. The full variable domain, rest sourced from reference TRBV7-3 and TRBJ2-3, is GAGVSQTPSNKVTEKGKYVELRCDPISGHTALYWYRQSLGQGPEFLIYFQGTGAADDSGLPNDRFFAVRPEGSVSTLKIQRTERGDSAVYLCASSLSRWGQDRYPDTQYFGPGTRLTVL.

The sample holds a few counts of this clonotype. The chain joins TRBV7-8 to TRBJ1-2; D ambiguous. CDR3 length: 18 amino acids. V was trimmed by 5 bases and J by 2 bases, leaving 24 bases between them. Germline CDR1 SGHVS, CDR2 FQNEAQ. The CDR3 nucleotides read TGTGCCAGCAGCCCCTTCCTCCCCCAGGAGACTTCCAACTATGGCTACACCTTC. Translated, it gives CASSPFLPQETSNYGYTF.

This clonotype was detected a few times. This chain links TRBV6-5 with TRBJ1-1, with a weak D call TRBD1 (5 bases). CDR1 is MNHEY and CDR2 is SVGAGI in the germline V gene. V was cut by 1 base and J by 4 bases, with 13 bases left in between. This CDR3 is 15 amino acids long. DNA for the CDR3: TGTGCCAGCAGTTACTTTGACAGCGCCCTCACTGAAGCTTTCTTT. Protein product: CASSYFDSALTEAFF.

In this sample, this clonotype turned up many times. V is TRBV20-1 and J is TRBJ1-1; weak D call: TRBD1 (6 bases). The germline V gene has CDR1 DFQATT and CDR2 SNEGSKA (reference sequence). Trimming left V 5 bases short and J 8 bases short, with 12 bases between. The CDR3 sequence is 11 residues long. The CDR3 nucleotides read TGCAGTGCTTCACAGGGCCTAGAAGCTTTCTTT. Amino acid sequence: CSASQGLEAFF.

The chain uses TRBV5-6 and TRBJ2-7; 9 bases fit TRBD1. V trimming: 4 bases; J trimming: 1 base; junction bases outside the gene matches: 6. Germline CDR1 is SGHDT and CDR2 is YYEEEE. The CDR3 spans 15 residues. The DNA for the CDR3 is TGTGCCAGCAGCCCCACAGGGGGCTATTCCTACGAGCAGTACTTC. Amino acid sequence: CASSPTGGYSYEQYF.

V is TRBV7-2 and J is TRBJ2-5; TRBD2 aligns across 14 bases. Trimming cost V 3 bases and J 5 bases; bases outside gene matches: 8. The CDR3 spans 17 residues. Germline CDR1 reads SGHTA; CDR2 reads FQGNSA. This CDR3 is CASSFGTSGSWRETQYF. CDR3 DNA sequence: TGTGCCAGCAGCTTTGGGACTAGCGGGAGTTGGAGGGAGACCCAGTACTTC.

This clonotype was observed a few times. Written as DNA, the CDR3 is TGTGCCAGCAGTGGGGACAGGGGGTTTAATCAGCCCCAGCATTTT. This translates into CASSGDRGFNQPQHF. The rearrangement uses TRBV6-5 and TRBJ1-5, with TRBD1 identical over 11 bases. The J segment lost 4 bases and the V segment lost 5 bases, leaving 4 bases of the junction unmatched. The CDR3 has 15 amino acids. Germline V lookup: CDR1 MNHEY, CDR2 SVGAGI.

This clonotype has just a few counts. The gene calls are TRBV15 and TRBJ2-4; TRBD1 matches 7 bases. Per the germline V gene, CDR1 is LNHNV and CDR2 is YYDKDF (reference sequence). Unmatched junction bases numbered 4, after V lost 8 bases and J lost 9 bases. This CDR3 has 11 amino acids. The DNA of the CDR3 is TGTGCCACCGGGGACAGAACCATTCAGTACTTC. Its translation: CATGDRTIQYF.

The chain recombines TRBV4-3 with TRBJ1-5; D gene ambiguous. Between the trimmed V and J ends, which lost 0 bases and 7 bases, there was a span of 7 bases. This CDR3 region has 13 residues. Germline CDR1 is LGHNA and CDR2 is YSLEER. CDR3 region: CASSQDLKQPQHF. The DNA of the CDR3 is TGCGCCAGCAGCCAAGATCTCAAGCAGCCCCAGCATTTT.

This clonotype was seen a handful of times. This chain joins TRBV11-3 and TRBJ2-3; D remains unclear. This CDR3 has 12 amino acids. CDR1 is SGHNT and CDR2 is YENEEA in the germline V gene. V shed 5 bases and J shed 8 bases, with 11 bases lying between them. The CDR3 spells CASSPDHVTQYF. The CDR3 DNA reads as TGTGCCAGCAGCCCCGACCATGTTACGCAGTATTTT.

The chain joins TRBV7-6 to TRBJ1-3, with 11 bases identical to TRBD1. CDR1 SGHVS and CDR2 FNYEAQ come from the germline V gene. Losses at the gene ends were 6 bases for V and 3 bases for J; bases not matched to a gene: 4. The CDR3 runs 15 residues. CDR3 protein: CASSAGTGGGNTIYF. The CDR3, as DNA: TGTGCCAGCAGTGCCGGGACAGGGGGTGGAAACACCATATATTTT.

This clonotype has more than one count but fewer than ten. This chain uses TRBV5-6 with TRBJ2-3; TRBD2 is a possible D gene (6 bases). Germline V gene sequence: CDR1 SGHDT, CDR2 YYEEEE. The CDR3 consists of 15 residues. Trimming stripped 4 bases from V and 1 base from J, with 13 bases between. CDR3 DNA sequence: TGTGCCAGCAGCCCCCCGTGGGGGGGCACAGATACGCAGTATTTT. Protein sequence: CASSPPWGGTDTQYF.

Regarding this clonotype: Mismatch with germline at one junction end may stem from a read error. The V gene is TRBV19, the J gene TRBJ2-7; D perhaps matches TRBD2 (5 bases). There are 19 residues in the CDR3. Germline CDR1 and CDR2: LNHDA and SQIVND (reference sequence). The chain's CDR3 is CASGIILTSRTDVSYEQYF. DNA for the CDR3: TGTGCCAGTGGTATAATACTGACGTCCAGGACTGACGTCTCCTACGAGCAGTACTTC.

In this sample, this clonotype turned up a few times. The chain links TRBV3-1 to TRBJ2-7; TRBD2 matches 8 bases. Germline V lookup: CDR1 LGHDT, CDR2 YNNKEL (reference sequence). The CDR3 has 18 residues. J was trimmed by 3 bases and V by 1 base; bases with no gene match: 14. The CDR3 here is CASSQGAWTSPRLYEQYF. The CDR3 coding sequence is TGTGCCAGCAGCCAAGGCGCCTGGACTAGCCCGAGGCTCTACGAGCAGTACTTC.

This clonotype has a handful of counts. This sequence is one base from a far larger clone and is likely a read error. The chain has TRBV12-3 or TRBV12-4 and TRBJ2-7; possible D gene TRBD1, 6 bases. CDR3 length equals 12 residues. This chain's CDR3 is CASRLGGYEQYF. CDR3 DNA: TGTGCCAGCAGATTAGGGGGCTACGAGCAGTACTTC.

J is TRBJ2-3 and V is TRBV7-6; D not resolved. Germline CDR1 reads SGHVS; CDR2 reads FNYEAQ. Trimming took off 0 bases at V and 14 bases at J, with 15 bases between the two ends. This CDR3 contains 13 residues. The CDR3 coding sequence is TGTGCCAGCAGCTTAGCCTCAAGTCGGACGATGTATTTT. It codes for CASSLASSRTMYF.

This chain's CDR3 is CASSLDRTAREQFF. CDR3 DNA sequence: TGTGCCAGCAGCTTAGACCGGACAGCCCGGGAGCAGTTCTTC. The chain is built from TRBV7-8 and TRBJ2-1, with D perhaps TRBD1 (6 bases). In germline, CDR1 is SGHVS, CDR2 FQNEAQ. With 1 base removed from V and 10 bases from J, the gap between germline ends came to 14 bases. CDR3 size: 14 residues.

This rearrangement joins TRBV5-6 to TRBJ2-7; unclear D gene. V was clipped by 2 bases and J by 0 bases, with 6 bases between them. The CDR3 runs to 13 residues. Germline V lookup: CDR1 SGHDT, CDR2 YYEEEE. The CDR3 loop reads CASSFGYSYEQYF. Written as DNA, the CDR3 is TGTGCCAGCAGCTTCGGTTACTCCTACGAGCAGTACTTC. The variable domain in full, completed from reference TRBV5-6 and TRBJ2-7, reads DAGVTQSPTHLIKTRGQQVTLRCSPKSGHDTVSWYQQALGQGPQFIFQYYEEEERQRGNFPDRFSGHQFPNYSSELNVNALLLGDSALYLCASSFGYSYEQYFGPGTRLTVT.

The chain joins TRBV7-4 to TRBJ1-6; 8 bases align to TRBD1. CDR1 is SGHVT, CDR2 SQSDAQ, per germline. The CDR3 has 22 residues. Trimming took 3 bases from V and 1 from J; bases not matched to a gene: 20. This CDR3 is CASSLDRDRSHASWSYNSPLHF. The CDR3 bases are TGTGCCAGCAGCTTGGACCGGGACAGGTCCCACGCGAGCTGGTCCTATAATTCACCCCTCCACTTT.

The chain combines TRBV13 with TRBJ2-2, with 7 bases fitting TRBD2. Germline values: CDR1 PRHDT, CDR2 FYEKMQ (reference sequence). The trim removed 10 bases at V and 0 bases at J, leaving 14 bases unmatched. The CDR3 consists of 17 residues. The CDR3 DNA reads TGTGCCAAACAATTCCTAAAGCGGGGCTCGAACACCGGGGAGCTGTTTTTT. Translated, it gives CAKQFLKRGSNTGELFF.

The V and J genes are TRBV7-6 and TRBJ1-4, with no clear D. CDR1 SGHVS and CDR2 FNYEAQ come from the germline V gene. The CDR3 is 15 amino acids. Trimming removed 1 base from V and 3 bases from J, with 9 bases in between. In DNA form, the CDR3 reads TGTGCCAGCAGCTTAGTGGAAGGTCCTAATGAAAAACTGTTTTTT. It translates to CASSLVEGPNEKLFF.

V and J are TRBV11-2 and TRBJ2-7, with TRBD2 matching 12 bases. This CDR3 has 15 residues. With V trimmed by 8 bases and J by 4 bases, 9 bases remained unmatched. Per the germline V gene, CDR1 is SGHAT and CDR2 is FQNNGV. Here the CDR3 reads CASFRLAGDVYEQYF. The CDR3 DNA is TGTGCCAGCTTCCGACTAGCGGGAGACGTATACGAGCAGTACTTC.

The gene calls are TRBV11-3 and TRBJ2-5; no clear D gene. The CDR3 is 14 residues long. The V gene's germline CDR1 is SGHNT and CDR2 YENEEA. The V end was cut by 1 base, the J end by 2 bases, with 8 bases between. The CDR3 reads CASSLGPVQETQYF. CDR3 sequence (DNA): TGTGCCAGCAGCTTAGGTCCAGTTCAAGAGACCCAGTACTTC.

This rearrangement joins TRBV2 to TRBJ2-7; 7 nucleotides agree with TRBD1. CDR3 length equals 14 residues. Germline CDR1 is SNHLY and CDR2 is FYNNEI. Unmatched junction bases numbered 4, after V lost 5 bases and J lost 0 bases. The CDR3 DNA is TGTGCCAGCAGTAGGACAGGTCGCTCCTACGAGCAGTACTTC. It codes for CASSRTGRSYEQYF.